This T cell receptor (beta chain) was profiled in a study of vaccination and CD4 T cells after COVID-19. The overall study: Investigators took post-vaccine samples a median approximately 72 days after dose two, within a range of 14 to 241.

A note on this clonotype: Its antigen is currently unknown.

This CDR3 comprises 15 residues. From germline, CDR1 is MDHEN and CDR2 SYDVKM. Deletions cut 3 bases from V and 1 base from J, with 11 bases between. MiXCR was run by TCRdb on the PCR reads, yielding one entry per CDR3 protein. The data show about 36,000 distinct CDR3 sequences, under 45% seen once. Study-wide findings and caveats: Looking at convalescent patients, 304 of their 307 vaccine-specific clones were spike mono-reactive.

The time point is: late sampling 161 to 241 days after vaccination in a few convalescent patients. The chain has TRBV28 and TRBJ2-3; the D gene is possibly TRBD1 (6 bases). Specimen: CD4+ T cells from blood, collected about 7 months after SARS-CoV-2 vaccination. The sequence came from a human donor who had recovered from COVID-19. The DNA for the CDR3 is TGTGCCAGCAGTTTTCCGGGACACCGCACAGATACGCAGTATTTT. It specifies CASSFPGHRTDTQYF.